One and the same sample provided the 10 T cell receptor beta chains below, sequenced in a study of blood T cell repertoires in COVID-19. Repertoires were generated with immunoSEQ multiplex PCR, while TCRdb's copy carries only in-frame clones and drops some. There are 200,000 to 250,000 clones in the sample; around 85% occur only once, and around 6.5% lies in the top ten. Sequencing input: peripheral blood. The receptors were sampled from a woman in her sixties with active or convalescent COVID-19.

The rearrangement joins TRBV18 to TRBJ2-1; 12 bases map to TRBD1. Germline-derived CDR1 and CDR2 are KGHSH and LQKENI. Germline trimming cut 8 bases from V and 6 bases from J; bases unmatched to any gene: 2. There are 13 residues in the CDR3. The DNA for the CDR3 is TGTGCCAGCCGGGACAGGGGGCCCAATGAGCAGTTCTTC. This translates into CASRDRGPNEQFF.

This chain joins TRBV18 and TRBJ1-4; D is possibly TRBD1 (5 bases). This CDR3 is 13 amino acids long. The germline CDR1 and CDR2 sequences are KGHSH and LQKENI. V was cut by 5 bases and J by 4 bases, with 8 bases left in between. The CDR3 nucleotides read TGTGCCAGCTCATCAGGGATTAATGAAAAACTGTTTTTT. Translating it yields CASSSGINEKLFF.

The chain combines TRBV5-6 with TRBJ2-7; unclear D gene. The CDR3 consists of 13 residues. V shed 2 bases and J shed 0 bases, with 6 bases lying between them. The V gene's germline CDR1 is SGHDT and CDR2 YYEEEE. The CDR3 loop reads CASSLAASYEQYV. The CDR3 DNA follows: TGTGCCAGCAGCTTAGCCGCCTCCTACGAGCAGTACGTC.

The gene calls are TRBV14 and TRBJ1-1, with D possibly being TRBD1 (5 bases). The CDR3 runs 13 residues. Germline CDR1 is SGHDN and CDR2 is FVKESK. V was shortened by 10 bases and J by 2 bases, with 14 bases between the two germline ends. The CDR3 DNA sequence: TGTGCCACCGGGGGTCAACCCAACACTGAAGCTTTCTTT. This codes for CATGGQPNTEAFF. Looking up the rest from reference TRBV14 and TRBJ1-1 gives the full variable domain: EAGVTQFPSHSVIEKGQTVTLRCDPISGHDNLYWYRRVMGKEIKFLLHFVKESKQDESGMPNNRFLAERTGGTYSTLKVQPAELEDSGVYFCATGGQPNTEAFFGQGTRLTVV.

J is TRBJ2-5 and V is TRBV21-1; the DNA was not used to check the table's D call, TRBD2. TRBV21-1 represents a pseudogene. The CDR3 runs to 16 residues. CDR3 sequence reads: CASSRGLGTSQETQYF. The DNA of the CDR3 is TGTGCCAGCAGCAGAGGACTAGGGACCTCACAAGAGACCCAGTACTTC.

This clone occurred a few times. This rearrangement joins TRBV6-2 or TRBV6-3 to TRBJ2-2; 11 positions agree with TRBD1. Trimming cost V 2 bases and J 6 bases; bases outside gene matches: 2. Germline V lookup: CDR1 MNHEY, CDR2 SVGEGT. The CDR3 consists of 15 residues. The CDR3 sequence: CASSYQGQGAGELFF. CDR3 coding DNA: TGTGCCAGCAGTTACCAGGGACAGGGGGCCGGGGAGCTGTTTTTT.

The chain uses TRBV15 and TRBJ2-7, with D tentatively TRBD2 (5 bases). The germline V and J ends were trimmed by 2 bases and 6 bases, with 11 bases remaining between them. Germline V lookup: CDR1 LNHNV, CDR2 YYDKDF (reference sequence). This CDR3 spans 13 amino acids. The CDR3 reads CATSRIERGEQYF. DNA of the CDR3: TGTGCCACCAGCAGAATAGAACGGGGCGAGCAGTACTTC.

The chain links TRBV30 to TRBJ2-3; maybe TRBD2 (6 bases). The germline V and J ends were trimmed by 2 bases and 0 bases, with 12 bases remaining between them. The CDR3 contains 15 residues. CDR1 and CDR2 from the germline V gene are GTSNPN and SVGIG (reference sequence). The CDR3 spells CAWSLLAASTDTQYF. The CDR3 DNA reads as TGTGCCTGGAGTTTACTAGCAGCTAGCACAGATACGCAGTATTTT.

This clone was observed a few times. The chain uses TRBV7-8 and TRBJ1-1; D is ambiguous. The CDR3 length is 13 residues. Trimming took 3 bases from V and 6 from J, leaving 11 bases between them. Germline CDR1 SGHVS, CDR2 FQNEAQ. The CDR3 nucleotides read TGTGCCAGCAGCTTGATCGGCCAGGCTGAAGCTTTCTTT. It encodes CASSLIGQAEAFF.

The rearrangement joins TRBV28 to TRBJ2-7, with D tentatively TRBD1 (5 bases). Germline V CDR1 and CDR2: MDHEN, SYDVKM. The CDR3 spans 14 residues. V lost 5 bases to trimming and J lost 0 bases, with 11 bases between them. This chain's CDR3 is CASSPYRSSYEQYV. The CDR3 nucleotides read TGTGCCAGCAGTCCTTACAGGAGCTCCTACGAGCAGTACGTC.